Following are 13 T cell receptor beta chains from one sample sequenced in a study of regulatory T cells in long-lasting Graves disease. Construction of the TCR beta libraries employed iRepertoire HTBI primers in conjunction with Arm-PCR of CDR3 regions. A single record per CDR3 protein comes from TCRdb applying MiXCR to the multiplex PCR reads. The sample gives 200,000 to 250,000 distinct CDR3 sequences, less than 20% of which show up once; about 11% is in the top ten. As to time point: newly diagnosed GD, antithyroid drugs for less than 3 months. There was RNA extracted from PBMCs, and the TCR library was made from it. These data were also reused for a study on T cells in Graves' hyperthyroidism and ophthalmopathy.

The sequencing used peripheral blood mononuclear cells (PBMCs), collected at new diagnosis, from a patient treated with antithyroid drugs. These receptors all come from a young woman with Graves disease.

This clonotype was seen many times. The chain couples TRBV28 to TRBJ1-4; D gene ambiguous. Trimming removed 3 bases at V and 7 bases at J, with 12 bases between. This CDR3 region has 14 residues. Germline values: CDR1 MDHEN, CDR2 SYDVKM. In DNA form, the CDR3 reads TGTGCCAGCAGTTTCAGGACGGGCGGTGAAAAACTGTTTTTT. Translation: CASSFRTGGEKLFF. The full variable domain, rest sourced from reference TRBV28 and TRBJ1-4, is DVKVTQSSRYLVKRTGEKVFLECVQDMDHENMFWYRQDPGLGLRLIYFSYDVKMKEKGDIPEGYSVSREKKERFSLILESASTNQTSMYLCASSFRTGGEKLFFGSGTQLSVL.

In its sample, this clonotype was seen many times. CDR3 sequence (DNA): TGTGCCACCAGTGATGCTCTAACTTCTCGGGATACGCAGTATTTT. Protein product: CATSDALTSRDTQYF. The chain is built from TRBV24-1 and TRBJ2-3; D gene ambiguous. Germline CDR1 and CDR2: KGHDR and SFDVKD. The germline V and J ends were trimmed by 3 bases and 6 bases, with 15 bases remaining between them. CDR3 length: 15 amino acids.

This chain joins TRBV2 and TRBJ2-5, with no clear D. Germline lookup yields CDR1 SNHLY and CDR2 FYNNEI. Trimming removed 6 bases from V and 2 bases from J, with 10 bases in between. CDR3 length: 13 amino acids. The CDR3 bases are TGTGCCAGCAGCTTCGAGTTTCAAGAGACCCAGTACTTC. It yields the protein CASSFEFQETQYF.

This clonotype was found a few times. The V call is TRBV9, the J call TRBJ2-1; D possibly corresponds to TRBD2 (5 bases). Trimming removed 3 bases at V and 2 bases at J, with 12 bases between. Germline V gives CDR1 SGDLS, CDR2 YYNGEE. The CDR3 is 15 amino acids. In DNA, the CDR3 is TGTGCCAGCAGCGCTTTCAACGGGGCCTACAATGAGCAGTTCTTC. Translating it yields CASSAFNGAYNEQFF.

This clonotype was seen at least ten times. V gene TRBV18 combines with J gene TRBJ1-3; the D gene is possibly TRBD1 (5 bases). There are 17 residues in the CDR3. Deletions cut 3 bases from V and 0 bases from J, with 15 bases between. The germline V gene encodes CDR1 KGHSH and CDR2 LQKENI. The CDR3 region is CASSPSGLLSSGNTIYF. The CDR3 nucleotides read TGTGCCAGCTCACCCTCGGGACTTTTGAGCTCTGGAAACACCATATATTTT.

With respect to this clonotype: A much larger clone lies a single base off, so this may be a read error. The chain links TRBV20-1 to TRBJ2-2; perhaps TRBD1 as D (6 bases). Looked up from germline, CDR1 is DFQATT and CDR2 is SNEGSKA (reference sequence). This CDR3 has 17 amino acids. The CDR3 DNA reads TGCAGTGCTAGAGAAGAATTGGCAGGGGAACGAGCCGGGGAGCTGGTTTTT. This translates into CSAREELAGERAGELVF.

The CDR3 spells CASSAGQFYNEQFF. CDR3 sequence (DNA): TGTGCCAGCAGCGCGGGACAGTTCTACAATGAGCAGTTCTTC. V and J are TRBV6-2 or TRBV6-3 and TRBJ2-1, with TRBD1 as a possible D gene (7 bases). V lost 6 bases to trimming and J lost 3 bases, with 12 bases between them. CDR3 length equals 14 residues. The germline CDR1 and CDR2 sequences are MNHEY and SVGEGT.

This clonotype was seen ten or more times. V is TRBV28 and J is TRBJ2-7; 7 positions agree with TRBD2. The ends lost 2 bases at V and 6 bases at J; junction bases unmatched: 7. The CDR3 totals 14 residues. Germline V gene data show CDR1 as MDHEN and CDR2 as SYDVKM. The CDR3 coding sequence is TGTGCCAGCAGTTTAGCGGGAGCGCTAAGCGAGCAGTACTTC. The encoded protein is CASSLAGALSEQYF. Using reference TRBV28 and TRBJ2-7 for the parts outside the CDR3, the full variable domain is DVKVTQSSRYLVKRTGEKVFLECVQDMDHENMFWYRQDPGLGLRLIYFSYDVKMKEKGDIPEGYSVSREKKERFSLILESASTNQTSMYLCASSLAGALSEQYFGPGTRLTVT.

The gene calls are TRBV28 and TRBJ1-1; D is uncertain. Per germline, CDR1 MDHEN and CDR2 SYDVKM. Trimming removed 2 bases at V and 0 bases at J, with 7 bases between. There are 14 residues in the CDR3. The CDR3 DNA follows: TGTGCCAGCAGTTTACTTTTACTGAACACTGAAGCTTTCTTT. The encoded protein is CASSLLLLNTEAFF.

This clonotype was counted between two and nine times. This may arise from a read error, as a much more abundant clone is one base away. The gene calls are TRBV27 and TRBJ2-7, with D possibly matching TRBD1 (7 bases). Per germline, CDR1 MNHEY and CDR2 SMNVEV (reference sequence). The CDR3 runs to 15 residues. The CDR3 sequence is CASSLDRDLGYERYF. In nucleotides, the CDR3 is TGTGCCAGCAGTTTAGACAGGGACTTAGGCTACGAGCGGTACTTC.

The sample holds many counts of this clonotype. V gene TRBV7-9 combines with J gene TRBJ1-5; D unclear. The V end lost 5 bases, the J end lost 2 bases, and 22 bases lay between the germline ends. Germline lookup yields CDR1 SEHNR and CDR2 FQNEAQ (reference sequence). The CDR3 loop spans 18 amino acids. The DNA for the CDR3 is TGTGCCAGCAGCCTCCCCCGGAAGGTAGGCCGGGGCAATCAGCCCCAGCATTTT. It yields the protein CASSLPRKVGRGNQPQHF.

In this sample, this clonotype turned up a few times. This may be a read error: a much more frequent sequence differs by one nucleotide. This sequence joins TRBV2 and TRBJ1-2, with D hard to call. The CDR3 spans 13 residues. CDR1 is SNHLY and CDR2 is FYNNEI in the germline V gene. Trimming stripped 4 bases from V and 6 bases from J, with 12 bases between. The DNA of the CDR3 is TGTGCCAGCAGTGGAAGCGTGCGGGATGGCTACACCTTC. Translating gives CASSGSVRDGYTF.

This clonotype was seen at least ten times. The V call is TRBV2, the J call TRBJ1-4; a possible D gene is TRBD1 (6 bases). Germline V gene lookup returns CDR1 SNHLY and CDR2 FYNNEI. V lost 1 base and J 0 bases, leaving 6 bases between the germline ends. The CDR3 has 15 residues. Here the CDR3 reads CASSEGQATNEKLFF. The CDR3 nucleotides are TGTGCCAGCAGTGAAGGACAGGCAACTAATGAAAAACTGTTTTTT.